What follows are 14 T cell receptor beta chains derived from one specimen sequenced in a study of blood T cells in healthy people across ages. Through a sample-barcoded 5' primer and a J-beta primer mix, a second PCR was run for about 7 to 12 cycles. TCRdb recomputed calls from the 5' RACE reads with MiXCR, one row per CDR3 protein. This sample carries 600,000 to 800,000 distinct CDR3 sequences, over 40% of them seen once, and the ten largest clones take approximately 15%. Sequenced: blood. These TCRs come from a woman older than 75 in good health.

The chain couples TRBV18 to TRBJ1-5; D call uncertain. Per the germline V gene, CDR1 is KGHSH and CDR2 is LQKENI. This CDR3 spans 17 amino acids. V lost 4 bases to trimming and J lost 0 bases, with 16 bases between them. CDR3 coding DNA: TGTGCCAGCTCACGGCAACGGCAATCTATTAGCAATCAGCCCCAGCATTTT. Translation: CASSRQRQSISNQPQHF. Based on the CDR3 plus reference TRBV18 and TRBJ1-5, the full variable domain is NAGVMQNPRHLVRRRGQEARLRCSPMKGHSHVYWYRQLPEEGLKFMVYLQKENIIDESGMPKERFSAEFPKEGPSILRIQQVVRGDSAAYFCASSRQRQSISNQPQHFGDGTRLSIL.

Notes on this clonotype: This sequence may be a read error, since a much larger clone differs from it by one base. The chain couples TRBV28 to TRBJ1-1; tentatively, D is TRBD1 (6 bases). Germline loops: CDR1 MDHEN, CDR2 SYDVKM. This CDR3 has 15 amino acids. CDR3 amino acids: CAGSSGTSLNTEAFF. The CDR3 coding sequence is TGTGCCGGCAGCTCCGGGACAAGTTTGAACACTGAAGCTTTCTTT. Supplemented by reference TRBV28 and TRBJ1-1, the full variable domain reads DVKVTQSSRYLVKRTGEKVFLECVQDMDHENMFWYRQDPGLGLRLIYFSYDVKMKEKGDIPEGYSVSREKKERFSLILESASTNQTSMYLCAGSSGTSLNTEAFFGQGTRLTVV.

This clonotype has a single count. A read error may account for a junction end that differs from germline. J is TRBJ1-5 and V is TRBV2; D might be TRBD1 (6 bases). CDR3 length equals 16 residues. In germline, CDR1 is SNHLY, CDR2 FYNNEI. CDR3 in amino acids: CATSRSTGYGNQPQHF. DNA for the CDR3: TGTGCCACCAGTCGTTCAACAGGGTATGGCAATCAGCCCCAGCATTTT.

This clonotype was observed many times. The chain recombines TRBV5-1 with TRBJ2-3; 8 nucleotides align to TRBD2. This CDR3 region has 16 residues. Losses at the gene ends were 3 bases for V and 2 bases for J; bases not matched to a gene: 8. The germline V gene encodes CDR1 SGHRS and CDR2 YFSETQ. CDR3 DNA sequence: TGCGCCAGCAGCTCAATCCTTAGCGGGAACACAGATACGCAGTATTTT. It codes for CASSSILSGNTDTQYF.

This clonotype was seen a handful of times. The V gene is TRBV25-1, the J gene TRBJ2-2, with D possibly matching TRBD1 (5 bases). The CDR3 runs 14 residues. From germline, CDR1 is MGHDK and CDR2 SYGVNS. V was trimmed by 5 bases and J by 1 base, leaving 8 bases between them. The CDR3 here is CASSSTVNTGELFF. In DNA form, the CDR3 reads TGTGCCAGCAGTTCGACAGTGAACACCGGGGAGCTGTTTTTT.

The chain is built from TRBV7-8 and TRBJ2-3; possible D gene TRBD1, 5 bases. The V gene's germline CDR1 is SGHVS and CDR2 FQNEAQ. Trimming took off 3 bases at V and 5 bases at J, with 12 bases between the two ends. The CDR3 loop spans 14 amino acids. CDR3 loop: CASSFDSLIDTQYF. The DNA of the CDR3 is TGTGCCAGCAGCTTTGACAGCCTGATAGATACGCAGTATTTT.

Of note for this clonotype: The junction departs from germline at one end; a sequencing error may be responsible. The chain couples TRBV7-7 to TRBJ2-1, with D perhaps assigned TRBD1 or TRBD2 (6 bases each). Germline loops: CDR1 SSHAT, CDR2 FNYEAQ (reference sequence). CDR3 size: 13 residues. As DNA, the CDR3 is TGTGCTAGCAGTCAGGGGCGGGGCAATGAGCAGTTCTTC. It is translated as CASSQGRGNEQFF.

As for this clonotype: This sequence may be a read error, since a much larger clone differs from it by one base. The rearrangement joins TRBV7-6 to TRBJ2-1, with a tentative D call TRBD1 (5 bases). Germline values: CDR1 SGHVS, CDR2 FNYEAQ. V was trimmed by 4 bases and J by 8 bases, leaving 12 bases between them. The CDR3 is 13 amino acids. The DNA for the CDR3 is TGTGCCAGCAGCTCCAGGGCTAGTCATGAGCAGTTCTTC. Translation: CASSSRASHEQFF. The entire variable domain, with the rest obtained from reference TRBV7-6 and TRBJ2-1, is as follows: GAGVSQSPRYKVTKRGQDVALRCDPISGHVSLYWYRQALGQGPEFLTYFNYEAQQDKSGLPNDRFSAERPEGSISTLTIQRTEQRDSAMYRCASSSRASHEQFFGPGTRLTVL.

The chain combines TRBV29-1 with TRBJ2-7, with 7 bases lining up with TRBD1. The V gene end was trimmed by 7 bases and the J gene end by 2 bases; junction bases not matched to a gene: 11. CDR1 is SQVTM, CDR2 ANQGSEA, per germline. This CDR3 comprises 14 residues. As DNA, the CDR3 is TGCAGCGCCGGGGCTAGACAGGGACCCTACGAGCAGTACTTC. Protein product: CSAGARQGPYEQYF.

The chain combines TRBV7-2 with TRBJ1-5; 9 nucleotides agree with TRBD1. The CDR3 is made up of 14 amino acids. With 5 bases clipped from V and 5 bases from J, the junction kept 4 bases outside the gene matches. Germline lookup yields CDR1 SGHTA and CDR2 FQGNSA. For the CDR3, the DNA is TGTGCCAGCAGCACCCGACAGGGGGATCAGCCCCAGCATTTT. Its translation: CASSTRQGDQPQHF.

In its sample, this clonotype was seen a few times. The chain carries TRBV5-1 and TRBJ1-4; D possibly corresponds to TRBD1 (6 bases). The germline V and J ends were trimmed by 4 bases and 8 bases, with 18 bases remaining between them. This CDR3 spans 15 amino acids. Germline loops: CDR1 SGHRS, CDR2 YFSETQ. Here the CDR3 DNA reads TGCGCCAGCAGCGTTACAGGGATGGTCGGCGAAAAACTGTTTTTT. It specifies CASSVTGMVGEKLFF.

J is TRBJ2-5 and V is TRBV29-1; D is possibly TRBD1 (7 bases). Trimming pared 3 bases from V and 5 bases from J, leaving 13 bases between. Germline V lookup: CDR1 SQVTM, CDR2 ANQGSEA. CDR3 size: 13 residues. The CDR3 nucleotides read TGCAGCGTTGAGGAGGGGGCGGCTGAGACCCAGTACTTC. Its protein product is CSVEEGAAETQYF. Combining the CDR3 with reference TRBV29-1 and TRBJ2-5 gives the whole variable domain SAVISQKPSRDICQRGTSLTIQCQVDSQVTMMFWYRQQPGQSLTLIATANQGSEATYESGFVIDKFPISRPNLTFSTLTVSNMSPEDSSIYLCSVEEGAAETQYFGPGTRLLVL.

The V gene is TRBV27, the J gene TRBJ2-1, with a possible D match to TRBD1 (5 bases). CDR3 length equals 16 residues. Germline V gene lookup returns CDR1 MNHEY and CDR2 SMNVEV (reference sequence). The V gene lost 5 bases and the J gene lost 8 bases, with 22 bases spanning the gap. The CDR3 nucleotides read TGTGCCAGCAGTCAGGGTGTCGACCCCCTCTTGGATGAGCAGTTCTTC. It is translated as CASSQGVDPLLDEQFF.

The chain recombines TRBV29-1 with TRBJ2-5; 12 bases are a match to TRBD2. V trimming: 4 bases; J trimming: 5 bases; junction bases outside the gene matches: 2. The CDR3 covers 13 residues. Germline V CDR1 and CDR2: SQVTM, ANQGSEA. CDR3 sequence (DNA): TGCAGCGTTGCCCTAGCGGGAGGGGAGACCCAGTACTTC. Translated: CSVALAGGETQYF.